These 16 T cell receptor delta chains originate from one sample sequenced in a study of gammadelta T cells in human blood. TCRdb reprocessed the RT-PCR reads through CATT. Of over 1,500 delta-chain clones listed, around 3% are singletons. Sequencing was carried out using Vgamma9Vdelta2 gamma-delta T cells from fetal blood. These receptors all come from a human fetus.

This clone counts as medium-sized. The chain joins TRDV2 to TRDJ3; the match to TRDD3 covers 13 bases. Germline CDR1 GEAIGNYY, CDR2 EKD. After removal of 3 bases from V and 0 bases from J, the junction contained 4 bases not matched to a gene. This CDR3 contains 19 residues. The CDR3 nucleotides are TGTGCCTGTGACGTACTGGGGGATACGCGCTCCTGGGACACCCGACAGATGTTTTTC. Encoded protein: CACDVLGDTRSWDTRQMFF.

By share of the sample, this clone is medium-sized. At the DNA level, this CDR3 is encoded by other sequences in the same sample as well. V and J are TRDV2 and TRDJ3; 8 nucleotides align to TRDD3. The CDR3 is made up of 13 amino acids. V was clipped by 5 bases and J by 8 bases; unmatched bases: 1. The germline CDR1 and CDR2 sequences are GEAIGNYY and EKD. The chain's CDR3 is CACVGGYTRQMFF. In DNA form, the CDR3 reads TGTGCCTGTGTTGGGGGATACACCCGACAGATGTTTTTC.

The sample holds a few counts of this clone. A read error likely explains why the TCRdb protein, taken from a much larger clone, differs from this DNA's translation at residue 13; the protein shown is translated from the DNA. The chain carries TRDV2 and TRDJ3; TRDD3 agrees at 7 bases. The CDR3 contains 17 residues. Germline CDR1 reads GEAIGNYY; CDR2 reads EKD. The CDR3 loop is CACDTWGSSWDTQQMFF. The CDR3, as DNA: TGTGCCTGTGACACCTGGGGGAGCTCCTGGGACACCCAACAGATGTTTTTC.

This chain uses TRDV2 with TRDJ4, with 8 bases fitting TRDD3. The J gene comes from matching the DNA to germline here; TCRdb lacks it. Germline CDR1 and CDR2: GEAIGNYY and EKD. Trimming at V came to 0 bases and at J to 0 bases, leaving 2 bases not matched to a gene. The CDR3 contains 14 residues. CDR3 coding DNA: TGTGCCTGTGACACCATTGGGGGATCCAGACCCCTGATCTTT. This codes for CACDTIGGSRPLIF.

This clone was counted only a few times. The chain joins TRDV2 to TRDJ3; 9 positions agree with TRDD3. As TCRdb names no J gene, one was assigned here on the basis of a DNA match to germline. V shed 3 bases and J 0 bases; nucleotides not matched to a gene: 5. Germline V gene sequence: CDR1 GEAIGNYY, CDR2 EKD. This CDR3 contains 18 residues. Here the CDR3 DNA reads TGTGCCTGTGACCCGTGGGGATACGCCTCCTGGGACACCCGACAGATGTTTTTC. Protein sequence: CACDPWGYASWDTRQMFF.

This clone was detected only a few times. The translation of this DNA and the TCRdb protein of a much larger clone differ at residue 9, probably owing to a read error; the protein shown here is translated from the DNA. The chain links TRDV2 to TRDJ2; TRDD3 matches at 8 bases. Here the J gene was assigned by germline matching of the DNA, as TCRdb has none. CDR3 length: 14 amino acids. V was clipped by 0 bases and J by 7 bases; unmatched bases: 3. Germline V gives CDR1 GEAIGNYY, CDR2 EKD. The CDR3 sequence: CACDTWGMIAQLFF. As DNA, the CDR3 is TGTGCCTGTGACACCTGGGGGATGATAGCACAACTCTTCTTT.

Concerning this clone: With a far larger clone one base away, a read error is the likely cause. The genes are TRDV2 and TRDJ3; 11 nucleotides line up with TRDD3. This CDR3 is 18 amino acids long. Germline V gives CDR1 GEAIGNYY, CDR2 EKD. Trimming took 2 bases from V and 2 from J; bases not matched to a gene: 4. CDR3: CACDNVLGDTWDTRQMFF. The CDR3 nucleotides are TGTGCCTGTGACAACGTACTGGGGGATACCTGGGACACCCGACAGATGTTTTTC.

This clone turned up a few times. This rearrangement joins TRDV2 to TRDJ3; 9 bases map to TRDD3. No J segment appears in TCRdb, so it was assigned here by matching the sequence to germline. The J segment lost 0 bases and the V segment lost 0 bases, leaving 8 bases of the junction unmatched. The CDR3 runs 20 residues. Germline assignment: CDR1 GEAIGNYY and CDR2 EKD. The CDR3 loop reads CACDTVGDRPLSWDTRQMFF. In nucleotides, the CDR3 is TGTGCCTGTGACACCGTGGGGGATAGGCCCCTCTCCTGGGACACCCGACAGATGTTTTTC.

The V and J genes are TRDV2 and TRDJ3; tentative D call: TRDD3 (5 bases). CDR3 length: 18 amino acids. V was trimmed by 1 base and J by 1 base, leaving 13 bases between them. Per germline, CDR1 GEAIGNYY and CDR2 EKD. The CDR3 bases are TGTGCCTGTGACACGACGAAGGATAGATCCTGGGACACCCGACAGATGTTTTTC. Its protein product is CACDTTKDRSWDTRQMFF.

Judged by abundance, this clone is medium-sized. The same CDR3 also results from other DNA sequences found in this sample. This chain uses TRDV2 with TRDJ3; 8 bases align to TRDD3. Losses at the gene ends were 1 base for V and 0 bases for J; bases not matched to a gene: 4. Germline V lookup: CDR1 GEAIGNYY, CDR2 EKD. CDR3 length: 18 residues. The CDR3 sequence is CACDTLGESSWDTRQMFF. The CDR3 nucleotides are TGTGCCTGTGACACTCTGGGGGAAAGCTCCTGGGACACCCGACAGATGTTTTTC.

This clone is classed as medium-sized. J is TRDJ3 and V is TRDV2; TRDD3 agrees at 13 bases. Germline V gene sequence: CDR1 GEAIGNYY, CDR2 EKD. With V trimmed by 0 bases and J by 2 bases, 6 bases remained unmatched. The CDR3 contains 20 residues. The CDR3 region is CACDTVLGDTRTWDTRQMFF. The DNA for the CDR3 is TGTGCCTGTGACACCGTACTGGGGGATACGCGGACCTGGGACACCCGACAGATGTTTTTC.

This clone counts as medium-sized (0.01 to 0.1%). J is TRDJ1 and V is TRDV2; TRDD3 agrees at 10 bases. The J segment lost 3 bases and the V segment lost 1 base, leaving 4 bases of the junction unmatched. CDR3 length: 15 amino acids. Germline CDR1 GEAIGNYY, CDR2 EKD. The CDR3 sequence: CACDTLGGYADKLIF. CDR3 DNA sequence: TGTGCCTGTGACACTTTGGGGGGATACGCCGATAAACTCATCTTT.

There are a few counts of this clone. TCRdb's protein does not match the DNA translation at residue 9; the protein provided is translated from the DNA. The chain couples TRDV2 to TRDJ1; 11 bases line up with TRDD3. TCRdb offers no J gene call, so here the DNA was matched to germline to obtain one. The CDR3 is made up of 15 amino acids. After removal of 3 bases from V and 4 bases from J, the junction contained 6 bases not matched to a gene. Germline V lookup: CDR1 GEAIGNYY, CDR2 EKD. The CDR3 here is CACDLLGDMGDKLIF. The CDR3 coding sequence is TGTGCCTGTGACTTACTGGGGGATATGGGCGATAAACTCATCTTT.

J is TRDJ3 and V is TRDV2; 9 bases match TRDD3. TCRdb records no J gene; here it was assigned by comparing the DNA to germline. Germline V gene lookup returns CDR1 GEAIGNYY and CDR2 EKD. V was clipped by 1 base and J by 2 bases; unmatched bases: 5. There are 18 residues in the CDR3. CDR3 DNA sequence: TGTGCCTGTGACACTGGGGGATATGCGACCTGGGACACCCGACAGATGTTTTTC. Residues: CACDTGGYATWDTRQMFF.

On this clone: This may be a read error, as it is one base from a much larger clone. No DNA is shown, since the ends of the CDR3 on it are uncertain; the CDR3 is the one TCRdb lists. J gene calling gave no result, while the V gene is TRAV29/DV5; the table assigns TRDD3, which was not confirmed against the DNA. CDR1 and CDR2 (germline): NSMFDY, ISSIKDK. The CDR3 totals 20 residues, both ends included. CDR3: CSVLLCSVLGDTWDTQQMFF.

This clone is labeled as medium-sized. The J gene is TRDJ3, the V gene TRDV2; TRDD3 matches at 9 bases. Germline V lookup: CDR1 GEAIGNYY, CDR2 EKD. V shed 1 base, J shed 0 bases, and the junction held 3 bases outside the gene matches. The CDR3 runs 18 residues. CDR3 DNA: TGTGCCTGTGACACTATTGGGGGATACTCCTGGGACACCCGACAGATGTTTTTC. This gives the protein CACDTIGGYSWDTRQMFF.